The 13 T cell receptor beta chains listed next were all sequenced from one sample in a study of blood T cell repertoires in COVID-19. Repertoires were generated with immunoSEQ multiplex PCR, while TCRdb's copy carries only in-frame clones and drops some. The table records around 200,000 clones, around 82% of them present only once. Specimen: peripheral blood. All receptors come from a man aged 50 or older with active or convalescent COVID-19.

The chain links TRBV7-9 to TRBJ2-7; TRBD1 matches at 8 bases. The CDR3 sequence is 15 residues long. Germline-derived CDR1 and CDR2 are SEHNR and FQNEAQ (reference sequence). Trimming cost V 2 bases and J 5 bases; bases outside gene matches: 8. CDR3 nucleotides: TGTGCCAGCAGCTTACCGACAGGGGAAGGGGACGAGCAGTACTTC. This gives the protein CASSLPTGEGDEQYF.

This chain connects TRBV5-4 to TRBJ1-4, with a possible D match to TRBD1 (6 bases). The CDR3 is 13 residues long. The V gene lost 4 bases and the J gene lost 7 bases, with 11 bases spanning the gap. Germline V gene sequence: CDR1 SGHNT, CDR2 YYREEE (reference sequence). This CDR3 reads CASSQWTAEKLFF. In DNA, the CDR3 is TGTGCCAGCAGCCAATGGACAGCTGAAAAACTGTTTTTT.

The J gene is TRBJ2-3, the V gene TRBV24-1, with TRBD1 identical over 7 bases. This CDR3 has 20 amino acids. The V and J ends lost 1 base and 0 bases, in that order; junction bases with no gene match: 15. Looked up from germline, CDR1 is KGHDR and CDR2 is SFDVKD. CDR3 residues: CATSDFSRGQGVPSTDTQYF. DNA for the CDR3: TGTGCCACCAGTGATTTCTCCAGGGGCCAGGGGGTACCTAGCACAGATACGCAGTATTTT.

The V gene is TRBV12-3 or TRBV12-4, the J gene TRBJ1-2, with D possibly matching TRBD1 (5 bases). There are 13 residues in the CDR3. V was pared by 6 bases and J by 4 bases, with 12 bases between. The CDR3 region is CASSNRTLYGYTF. CDR3 coding DNA: TGTGCCAGCAGCAACCGGACACTCTATGGCTACACCTTC.

V gene TRBV12-3 or TRBV12-4 combines with J gene TRBJ1-2, with D unresolved. V was pared by 2 bases and J by 3 bases, with 7 bases between. This CDR3 region has 13 residues. In DNA form, the CDR3 reads TGTGCCAGCAGTTTAATTCTATACTATGGCTACACCTTC. It codes for CASSLILYYGYTF.

V gene TRBV6-5 combines with J gene TRBJ1-3; 10 nucleotides agree with TRBD1. From germline, CDR1 is MNHEY and CDR2 SVGAGI. This CDR3 comprises 15 residues. With V trimmed by 6 bases and J by 7 bases, 9 bases remained unmatched. The CDR3 loop is CASSPSGTGANTIYF. CDR3 DNA: TGTGCCAGCAGCCCCTCCGGGACAGGGGCCAACACCATATATTTT.

This rearrangement joins TRBV5-6 to TRBJ2-2; 7 nucleotides match TRBD1. The length of the CDR3 is 13 residues. Germline V CDR1 and CDR2: SGHDT, YYEEEE. Trimming took 4 bases from V and 7 from J; bases not matched to a gene: 4. The CDR3 DNA reads TGTGCCAGCAGCCCGGGACAGCACGGGGAGCTGTTTTTT. Translation gives CASSPGQHGELFF.

V is TRBV18 and J is TRBJ2-1; 8 bases agree with TRBD2. Losses at the gene ends were 8 bases for V and 9 bases for J; bases not matched to a gene: 12. The CDR3 spans 14 residues. Germline values: CDR1 KGHSH, CDR2 LQKENI. The chain's CDR3 is CASHAPGGRGEQFF. CDR3 nucleotide sequence: TGTGCCAGCCACGCGCCGGGGGGGCGTGGTGAGCAGTTCTTC.

This chain connects TRBV9 to TRBJ2-1, with 10 nucleotides matching TRBD2. Germline CDR1 and CDR2: SGDLS and YYNGEE. The CDR3 extends over 17 amino acids. V gave up 0 bases and J gave up 12 bases; unmatched junction bases: 15. The CDR3: CASSVGEGLAGADGQFF. Here the CDR3 DNA reads TGTGCCAGCAGCGTAGGGGAGGGGCTAGCGGGAGCCGACGGGCAGTTCTTC.

The V gene is TRBV5-6, the J gene TRBJ1-2; maybe TRBD1 (5 bases). V was shortened by 0 bases and J by 0 bases, with 12 bases between the two germline ends. CDR1 and CDR2 (germline): SGHDT, YYEEEE. The length of the CDR3 is 16 residues. This chain's CDR3 is CASSLDTGEANYGYTF. CDR3 DNA: TGTGCCAGCAGCTTGGACACGGGGGAGGCTAACTATGGCTACACCTTC. The whole variable domain, filled in from reference TRBV5-6 and TRBJ1-2, reads DAGVTQSPTHLIKTRGQQVTLRCSPKSGHDTVSWYQQALGQGPQFIFQYYEEEERQRGNFPDRFSGHQFPNYSSELNVNALLLGDSALYLCASSLDTGEANYGYTFGSGTRLTVV.

This chain uses TRBV5-1 with TRBJ1-3, with D uncertain. The germline V and J ends were trimmed by 0 bases and 3 bases, with 16 bases remaining between them. Germline V CDR1 and CDR2: SGHRS, YFSETQ. This CDR3 region has 17 residues. The CDR3 protein is CASSLAVGRASGNTIYF. For the CDR3, the DNA is TGCGCCAGCAGCTTGGCCGTAGGGCGGGCGAGTGGAAACACCATATATTTT.

The J gene is TRBJ2-7, the V gene TRBV7-2; 7 bases fit TRBD2. Losses at the gene ends were 5 bases for V and 4 bases for J; bases not matched to a gene: 5. Germline CDR1 is SGHTA and CDR2 is FQGNSA. The CDR3 length is 13 residues. In DNA, the CDR3 is TGTGCCAGCAGCACTAGCGTGGGGTACGAGCAGTACTTC. This encodes CASSTSVGYEQYF.

As regards this clone: A much more abundant neighbour one base away suggests this may be a read error. Distinct nucleotide sequences in the sample also encode this CDR3. The chain recombines TRBV7-6 with TRBJ1-1; weak D call: TRBD1 (6 bases). CDR3 length: 13 residues. Looked up from germline, CDR1 is SGHVS and CDR2 is FNYEAQ. The ends were cut back, 3 bases at V and 1 base at J, with 6 bases in the middle. The CDR3 here is CASSLGQNTEAFF. In DNA, the CDR3 is TGTGCCAGCAGCTTGGGACAGAACACTGAAGCTTTCTTT. Combining the CDR3 with reference TRBV7-6 and TRBJ1-1 gives the whole variable domain GAGVSQSPRYKVTKRGQDVALRCDPISGHVSLYWYRQALGQGPEFLTYFNYEAQQDKSGLPNDRFSAERPEGSISTLTIQRTEQRDSAMYRCASSLGQNTEAFFGQGTRLTVV.